This is a list of T cell receptor beta chains from one sample in a study of T and B cells in COVID-19 patients. One entry per CDR3 protein results from TCRdb running MiXCR on the multiplex PCR reads. The sample lists about 13,000 distinct CDR3 sequences, about 25% seen once, with about 4% in the top ten. The material sequenced was blood. These receptors came from a human donor who had recovered from COVID-19. CDR3s include the opening cysteine and the closing phenylalanine or tryptophan. The D gene is left open where the match is weak. Clone size is not always given. Where it is, it says once, few, many or a class for expanded clones.

.	TRBD1	TRBJ1-1	TRBV12-3/TRBV12-4	17	CASSLVPGDRGNYEAFF	TGTGCCAGCAGTTTAGTTCCGGGGGACAGGGGGAATTATGAAGCTTTCTTT
.	.	TRBJ1-1	TRBV6-5	15	CASSYGGGKNTEAFF	TGTGCCAGCAGTTACGGGGGTGGGAAGAACACTGAAGCTTTCTTT
.	.	TRBJ2-7	TRBV5-1	15	CASSLWAGVVYEQYF	TGCGCCAGCAGCTTGTGGGCAGGGGTGGTCTACGAGCAGTACTTC
many	.	TRBJ1-5	TRBV5-6	15	CASSLWAAINQPQHF	TGTGCCAGCAGCTTGTGGGCAGCGATCAATCAGCCCCAGCATTTT
medium-sized	.	TRBJ2-2	TRBV6-5	16	CASGSYGQFNTGELFF	TGTGCCAGCGGGTCCTACGGGCAGTTCAACACCGGGGAGCTGTTTTTT
few	.	TRBJ2-3	TRBV7-9	13	CASSPRGPDTQYF	TGTGCCAGCAGCCCCCGGGGGCCAGATACGCAGTATTTT
.	TRBD2	TRBJ2-7	TRBV6-6	13	CASWTSGSGEQYF	TGTGCCAGCTGGACTAGCGGGAGCGGCGAGCAGTACTTC
medium-sized	.	TRBJ2-7	TRBV19	14	CASSMVDSSYEQYF	TGTGCCAGTAGTATGGTCGACAGCTCCTACGAGCAGTACTTC
many	.	TRBJ2-5	TRBV18	15	CASSPLRGREETQYF	TGTGCCAGCTCACCACTTCGGGGGCGCGAGGAGACCCAGTACTTC
many	.	TRBJ1-2	TRBV6-5	15	CASSYSREINYGYTF	TGTGCCAGCAGTTACTCGCGGGAGATTAACTATGGCTACACCTTC
.	.	TRBJ2-1	TRBV11-2	14	CASSSIAGYNEQFF	TGTGCCAGCAGCTCCATTGCAGGGTACAATGAGCAGTTCTTC
.	.	TRBJ2-7	TRBV14	12	CASSQRAYEQYF	TGTGCCAGCAGCCAACGCGCCTACGAGCAGTACTTC
many	TRBD1	TRBJ2-7	TRBV13	18	CASSLGKRGTGVPYEQYF	TGTGCCAGCAGCTTAGGAAAGCGCGGGACAGGGGTTCCCTACGAGCAGTACTTC
.	.	TRBJ2-2	TRBV2	11	CASGVTGELFF	TGTGCCAGCGGGGTCACCGGGGAGCTGTTTTTT
few	.	TRBJ1-5	TRBV6-5	14	CASTPTLGNQPQHF	TGTGCCAGCACGCCGACCCTAGGAAATCAGCCCCAGCATTTT
many	.	TRBJ1-5	TRBV27	17	CASSLWGTEQGNQPQHF	TGTGCCAGCAGTTTATGGGGCACAGAACAAGGCAATCAGCCCCAGCATTTT
medium-sized	.	TRBJ2-3	TRBV15	14	CATSRRSGGATQYF	TGTGCCACCAGCAGAAGGTCAGGGGGGGCGACGCAGTATTTT
medium-sized	.	TRBJ1-5	TRBV19	16	CASTPFGSGGLQPQHF	TGTGCCAGTACCCCCTTCGGCAGCGGGGGCTTGCAGCCCCAGCATTTT
many	TRBD2	TRBJ2-5	TRBV5-6	14	CASSLRGGAETQYF	TGTGCCAGCAGCTTGCGGGGGGGGGCAGAGACCCAGTACTTC
.	.	TRBJ1-6	TRBV11-2	14	CASSLVAGKSPLHF	TGTGCCAGCAGCTTAGTGGCAGGGAAATCACCCCTCCACTTT
.	TRBD2	TRBJ2-4	TRBV20-1	15	CSARGTGTAKNIQYF	TGCAGTGCGCGGGGGACGGGCACCGCCAAAAACATTCAGTACTTC
medium-sized	TRBD1	TRBJ2-3	TRBV12-3/TRBV12-4	14	CASSDDRETDTQYF	TGTGCCAGCAGCGACGACAGGGAGACAGATACGCAGTATTTT
medium-sized	TRBD1	TRBJ2-1	TRBV30	17	CAWSVKVRTQGVNEQFF	TGTGCCTGGAGTGTCAAAGTTAGGACCCAGGGGGTCAATGAGCAGTTCTTC
.	.	TRBJ2-1	TRBV5-1	14	CASSLAGLYNEQFF	TGCGCCAGCAGCTTGGCCGGTCTGTATAATGAGCAGTTCTTC